A single sample gave rise to the 26 T cell receptor beta chains below, sequenced in a study of blood T cell repertoires in COVID-19. Some clones are missing from TCRdb's copy, which holds only in-frame ones; the method was immunoSEQ multiplex PCR. The top ten clones hold under 8% of a sample with over 100,000 clones, 84% of them seen once. Sequenced: peripheral blood. The receptors come from a woman of 80 years or more with active or convalescent COVID-19.

This clone has a single count. The rearrangement uses TRBV19 and TRBJ1-2, with 10 bases that match TRBD1. Germline V gene data show CDR1 as LNHDA and CDR2 as SQIVND (reference sequence). This CDR3 is built from 14 residues. Germline trimming cut 7 bases from V and 4 bases from J; bases unmatched to any gene: 6. CDR3 DNA sequence: TGTGCCAGTATGAGGACAGGGGGAGGCTATGGCTACACCTTC. Its translation: CASMRTGGGYGYTF.

The chain combines TRBV6-5 with TRBJ1-1; no definite D call. The ends were cut back, 6 bases at V and 6 bases at J, with 20 bases in the middle. The CDR3 length is 15 residues. Germline lookup yields CDR1 MNHEY and CDR2 SVGAGI. CDR3: CASSPLAGRQPEAFF. For the CDR3, the DNA is TGTGCCAGCAGCCCCCTCGCGGGTAGGCAGCCTGAAGCTTTCTTT.

The J gene is TRBJ2-1, the V gene TRBV4-2; D is possibly TRBD2 (6 bases). Looked up from germline, CDR1 is LGHNA and CDR2 is YNFKEQ. This CDR3 contains 14 residues. V lost 5 bases, J lost 3 bases, and 11 bases lay in between. The CDR3 DNA follows: TGTGCCAGCAGCAGCCGGGAGCGCTACAATGAGCAGTTCTTC. Translation gives CASSSRERYNEQFF.

On this clone itself: Other nucleotide sequences in the sample specify the same CDR3. The V and J genes are TRBV28 and TRBJ1-2; 9 bases map to TRBD1. J was trimmed by 6 bases and V by 6 bases; bases with no gene match: 5. Germline V gives CDR1 MDHEN, CDR2 SYDVKM. The CDR3 is made up of 13 amino acids. In DNA form, the CDR3 reads TGTGCCAGCAGGAAGACAGGGGGAGATGGCTACACCTTC. It translates to CASRKTGGDGYTF.

CDR3 in DNA: TGTGCCAGCAGGCCTCGGGGGGATCGCCCCTACAATGAGCAGTTCTTC. Its translation is CASRPRGDRPYNEQFF. The chain uses TRBV7-2 and TRBJ2-1; 7 bases line up with TRBD2. The CDR3 consists of 16 residues. CDR1 and CDR2 (germline): SGHTA, FQGNSA. Germline trimming cut 6 bases from V and 2 bases from J; bases unmatched to any gene: 10. The full variable domain, its missing parts supplied by reference TRBV7-2 and TRBJ2-1, is GAGVSQSPSNKVTEKGKDVELRCDPISGHTALYWYRQSLGQGLEFLIYFQGNSAPDKSGLPSDRFSAERTGGSVSTLTIQRTQQEDSAVYLCASRPRGDRPYNEQFFGPGTRLTVL.

This clone is a singleton in its sample. The chain employs TRBV28 and TRBJ2-7; D uncertain. CDR3 length: 13 amino acids. From germline, CDR1 is MDHEN and CDR2 SYDVKM. V lost 2 bases to trimming and J lost 0 bases, with 5 bases between them. CDR3 nucleotides: TGTGCCAGCAGTTTAAGTAGCTCCTACGAGCAGTACTTC. Its translation is CASSLSSSYEQYF. Drawing the rest from reference TRBV28 and TRBJ2-7, the complete variable domain is DVKVTQSSRYLVKRTGEKVFLECVQDMDHENMFWYRQDPGLGLRLIYFSYDVKMKEKGDIPEGYSVSREKKERFSLILESASTNQTSMYLCASSLSSSYEQYFGPGTRLTVT.

The chain links TRBV15 to TRBJ1-5; no clear D gene. V dropped 1 base and J dropped 0 bases, with 7 bases sitting between them. Germline V gene sequence: CDR1 LNHNV, CDR2 YYDKDF (reference sequence). The CDR3 loop spans 15 amino acids. The CDR3: CATSRVAVSNQPQHF. CDR3 in DNA: TGTGCCACCAGCAGAGTCGCGGTTAGCAATCAGCCCCAGCATTTT.

The rearrangement links TRBV28 to TRBJ2-1; tentative D call: TRBD1 (5 bases). V was trimmed by 5 bases and J by 7 bases, leaving 12 bases between them. The CDR3 has 13 residues. CDR1 MDHEN and CDR2 SYDVKM come from the germline V gene. The CDR3 loop is CASSSLQVNEQFF. CDR3 bases: TGTGCCAGCAGTAGTTTACAGGTTAATGAGCAGTTCTTC.

This clone occurred once. Other nucleotide sequences from this sample produce the same CDR3. The rearrangement uses TRBV7-9 and TRBJ2-7, with a tentative D call TRBD1 (6 bases). The germline CDR1 and CDR2 sequences are SEHNR and FQNEAQ (reference sequence). The CDR3 has 12 amino acids. V lost 4 bases, J lost 4 bases, and 8 bases lay in between. In nucleotides, the CDR3 is TGTGCCAGCAGCTCTCAGGGGTACGAGCAGTACTTC. Protein: CASSSQGYEQYF.

This clone was seen just once. This chain uses TRBV5-1 with TRBJ2-1; 7 bases map to TRBD2. Germline trimming cut 1 base from V and 0 bases from J; bases unmatched to any gene: 1. Germline CDR1 reads SGHRS; CDR2 reads YFSETQ. The CDR3 sequence is 15 residues long. CDR3 bases: TGCGCCAGCAGCTTGACTAGCGTCTCCTACAATGAGCAGTTCTTC. Its protein product is CASSLTSVSYNEQFF.

The genes are TRBV5-1 and TRBJ2-1; 9 bases map to TRBD1. V was pared by 4 bases and J by 5 bases, with 4 bases of the junction left unmatched. Per the germline V gene, CDR1 is SGHRS and CDR2 is YFSETQ. The CDR3 is 14 amino acids. The CDR3 reads CASSPTGGNNEQFF. CDR3 nucleotide sequence: TGCGCCAGCAGCCCGACAGGGGGAAACAATGAGCAGTTCTTC.

The rearrangement links TRBV9 to TRBJ2-7, with 8 bases matching TRBD1. CDR3 size: 14 residues. V dropped 3 bases and J dropped 6; count of bases not matched to a gene: 8. The V gene's germline CDR1 is SGDLS and CDR2 YYNGEE. CDR3 protein: CASSATPGQGEQYF. The CDR3 region has the DNA TGTGCCAGCAGCGCGACCCCCGGACAGGGCGAGCAGTACTTC.

The genes are TRBV11-3 and TRBJ2-1, with D perhaps TRBD2 (5 bases). Germline V gene sequence: CDR1 SGHNT, CDR2 YENEEA. This CDR3 has 16 amino acids. The germline V and J ends were trimmed by 3 bases and 4 bases, with 16 bases remaining between them. The CDR3 spells CASSLSVSRGYNEQFF. Written as DNA, the CDR3 is TGTGCCAGCAGCTTGTCAGTTTCCCGGGGTTACAATGAGCAGTTCTTC.

The gene calls are TRBV6-7 and TRBJ2-3; weak D call: TRBD2 (5 bases). TRBV6-7 is sorted into the ORF group, with uncertain function. This CDR3 spans 15 amino acids. V dropped 0 bases and J dropped 2 bases, with 9 bases sitting between them. The CDR3: CASSYSRLHTDTQYF. DNA of the CDR3: TGTGCCAGCAGTTACTCCAGACTACACACAGATACGCAGTATTTT.

The rearrangement joins TRBV2 to TRBJ2-1, with no clear D. This CDR3 comprises 12 residues. With 2 bases removed from V and 11 bases from J, the gap between germline ends came to 10 bases. Germline values: CDR1 SNHLY, CDR2 FYNNEI. CDR3 residues: CASSELLVQQFF. The CDR3 DNA follows: TGTGCCAGCAGTGAATTGCTAGTACAGCAGTTCTTC. Full variable domain (remainder filled in from reference TRBV2 and TRBJ2-1): EPEVTQTPSHQVTQMGQEVILRCVPISNHLYFYWYRQILGQKVEFLVSFYNNEISEKSEIFDDQFSVERPDGSNFTLKIRSTKLEDSAMYFCASSELLVQQFFGPGTRLTVL.

The chain combines TRBV19 with TRBJ1-2; the D is unclear. CDR1 is LNHDA, CDR2 SQIVND, per germline (reference sequence). The length of the CDR3 is 13 residues. V lost 4 bases and J 8 bases, leaving 14 bases between the germline ends. This CDR3 reads CASSTLAGGGYTF. The CDR3 DNA is TGTGCCAGTAGTACCCTGGCGGGCGGCGGCTACACCTTC.

The chain links TRBV29-1 to TRBJ2-7; D ambiguous. Deletions cut 5 bases from V and 3 bases from J, with 8 bases between. CDR1 is SQVTM and CDR2 is ANQGSEA in the germline V gene. The CDR3 has 11 amino acids. The CDR3 coding sequence is TGCAGCGTTACTGTCCTCTACGAGCAGTACTTC. Amino acid sequence: CSVTVLYEQYF.

V and J are TRBV5-4 and TRBJ2-7, with TRBD2 identical over 10 bases. The CDR3 is 14 residues long. CDR1 and CDR2 from the germline V gene are SGHNT and YYREEE (reference sequence). The trim removed 4 bases at V and 4 bases at J, leaving 5 bases unmatched. CDR3: CASSLAGVLYEQYF. CDR3 in DNA: TGTGCCAGCAGCCTAGCGGGGGTCCTTTACGAGCAGTACTTC.

The chain couples TRBV7-9 to TRBJ2-7; D is possibly TRBD2 (6 bases). Germline V gene data show CDR1 as SEHNR and CDR2 as FQNEAQ (reference sequence). The CDR3 sequence is 13 residues long. V lost 3 bases, J lost 6 bases, and 12 bases lay in between. CDR3 coding DNA: TGTGCCAGCAGCTTTCAGGCGGGATCCGAGCAGTACTTC. Its protein is CASSFQAGSEQYF.

The chain joins TRBV6-6 to TRBJ2-5; TRBD2 agrees at 8 bases. Losses at the gene ends were 8 bases for V and 4 bases for J; bases not matched to a gene: 3. Germline CDR1 reads MNHNY; CDR2 reads SVGAGI (reference sequence). The CDR3 has 12 amino acids. The CDR3 loop reads CASSGGGETQYF. In DNA form, the CDR3 reads TGTGCCAGCTCGGGAGGGGGAGAGACCCAGTACTTC.

This clone was found a few times. The V gene is TRBV5-1, the J gene TRBJ2-3, with D perhaps matching TRBD2 (6 bases). Germline CDR1 and CDR2: SGHRS and YFSETQ. This CDR3 has 14 amino acids. Trimming cost V 5 bases and J 0 bases, with 10 bases left between them. The CDR3 loop is CASRPGVSTDTQYF. In DNA form, the CDR3 reads TGCGCCAGCAGACCGGGGGTTAGCACAGATACGCAGTATTTT.

This clone occurred a few times. The rearrangement uses TRBV27 and TRBJ2-3; 7 bases fit TRBD1. V lost 8 bases and J lost 4; bases outside the gene matches: 24. Germline CDR1 is MNHEY and CDR2 is SMNVEV (reference sequence). The CDR3 sequence is 19 residues long. DNA of the CDR3: TGTGCCAGCGCCCGCCAACTAATAGGGGGCATAGGTTTTTCAGATACGCAGTATTTT. Its protein product is CASARQLIGGIGFSDTQYF.

The chain combines TRBV6-5 with TRBJ1-2; perhaps TRBD1 as D (6 bases). V dropped 4 bases and J dropped 4 bases, with 10 bases sitting between them. The length of the CDR3 is 13 residues. Germline loops: CDR1 MNHEY, CDR2 SVGAGI. The CDR3 region is CASSSQGSYGYTF. Written as DNA, the CDR3 is TGTGCCAGCAGTTCGCAGGGGAGCTATGGCTACACCTTC.

The V gene is TRBV10-3, the J gene TRBJ2-1, with D perhaps matching TRBD2 (7 bases). The ends were cut back, 2 bases at V and 2 bases at J, with 10 bases in the middle. There are 15 residues in the CDR3. The germline gives CDR1 ENHRY, CDR2 SYGVKD. The CDR3 here is CAISEGGATYNEQFF. DNA for the CDR3: TGTGCCATCAGTGAGGGGGGGGCTACCTACAATGAGCAGTTCTTC.

This chain uses TRBV5-1 with TRBJ1-3; 7 positions agree with TRBD1. Germline V lookup: CDR1 SGHRS, CDR2 YFSETQ. The CDR3 runs to 16 residues. Germline trimming cut 6 bases from V and 4 bases from J; bases unmatched to any gene: 13. Here the CDR3 DNA reads TGCGCCAGCAAAACGGAGACAGGGTTCTTCGGAAACACCATATATTTT. Its protein is CASKTETGFFGNTIYF. The variable domain in full, completed from reference TRBV5-1 and TRBJ1-3, reads KAGVTQTPRYLIKTRGQQVTLSCSPISGHRSVSWYQQTPGQGLQFLFEYFSETQRNKGNFPGRFSGRQFSNSRSEMNVSTLELGDSALYLCASKTETGFFGNTIYFGEGSWLTVV.

This chain joins TRBV9 and TRBJ2-1; TRBD1 matches at 7 bases. With 4 bases clipped from V and 6 bases from J, the junction kept 16 bases outside the gene matches. The CDR3 has 17 residues. CDR1 and CDR2 (germline): SGDLS, YYNGEE. The CDR3 DNA sequence: TGTGCCAGCAGCCTCCCCCCTTGGGTGACAGGGCCCAATGAGCAGTTCTTC. Protein product: CASSLPPWVTGPNEQFF.